Each of the 2 T cell receptor beta chains below was sequenced from the same sample in a study of CD8 T cells in Susac syndrome. Random hexamers were used to reverse transcribe an amount of about 0.45 to 1 ug RNA. TCRdb re-analysed the immunoSEQ multiplex PCR reads in MiXCR, keeping a single row per CDR3 protein. The sample holds around 150,000 distinct CDR3 sequences; roughly 93% are singletons and the top ten take around 0.13%. Sequencing was carried out using CD4+ T cells from PBMCs. These receptors all come from a human donor in good health.

In DNA, the CDR3 is TGTGCCAGCTCGCAGGACCGGGACAGGAGCACTGAAGCTTTCTTT. It translates to CASSQDRDRSTEAFF. The chain is built from TRBV18 and TRBJ1-1, with TRBD1 matching 8 bases. The length of the CDR3 is 15 residues. The V segment lost 6 bases and the J segment 4 bases; nucleotides outside the gene matches: 10. The germline gives CDR1 KGHSH, CDR2 LQKENI.

The chain couples TRBV20-1 to TRBJ1-1; TRBD1 is a possible D gene (5 bases). V shed 0 bases and J shed 0 bases, with 11 bases lying between them. The CDR3 loop spans 15 amino acids. CDR1 is DFQATT, CDR2 SNEGSKA, per germline (reference sequence). Here the CDR3 DNA reads TGCAGTGCTAGAGATCCAGGGCAGATGAACACTGAAGCTTTCTTT. As protein: CSARDPGQMNTEAFF.